These T cell receptor beta chains were read from a single sample in a study of cytomegalovirus exposure and HLA in healthy donors. Some clones are missing from TCRdb's copy, which holds only in-frame ones; the method was immunoSEQ multiplex PCR. The table has about 130,000 clones, approximately 80% seen once. Material: PBMCs. These receptors originate from a woman younger than 30 in good health and CMV-seropositive. The CDR3 runs from the conserved cysteine through the conserved F or W. Each record gives: CDR3 protein, CDR3 DNA, D gene, clone size, V gene, J gene. D genes are given only for firm matches. The listing skips clone size in some rows; elsewhere it reads once, few, many or a size class.

CDR3 protein: CASSPTTGLGANVLTF
CDR3 DNA: TGTGCCAGCAGCCCTACAACAGGGTTGGGGGCCAACGTCCTGACTTTC
D gene: NA
clone size: NA
V gene: TRBV14
J gene: TRBJ2-6

CDR3 protein: CASSAGLANTDTQYF
CDR3 DNA: TGTGCCAGCAGTGCTGGGCTAGCGAACACAGATACGCAGTATTTT
D gene: NA
clone size: NA
V gene: TRBV2
J gene: TRBJ2-3

CDR3 protein: CASSQGLSSSRQETQYF
CDR3 DNA: TGCGCCAGCAGCCAAGGGCTGAGTTCTAGCCGTCAAGAGACCCAGTACTTC
D gene: NA
clone size: NA
V gene: TRBV4-1
J gene: TRBJ2-5

CDR3 protein: CAGGTLNTEQYF
CDR3 DNA: TGTGCCGGCGGGACCCTAAATACCGAGCAGTACTTC
D gene: NA
clone size: NA
V gene: TRBV2
J gene: TRBJ2-7

CDR3 protein: CASSTGAVNTEAFF
CDR3 DNA: TGTGCCAGCAGCACAGGGGCCGTGAACACTGAAGCCTTCTTT
D gene: TRBD1
clone size: NA
V gene: TRBV7-3
J gene: TRBJ1-1

CDR3 protein: CARGFRDRRWTETQYF
CDR3 DNA: TGTGCCAGAGGCTTCCGGGACAGGAGGTGGACAGAGACCCAGTACTTC
D gene: NA
clone size: NA
V gene: TRBV7-5
J gene: TRBJ2-5

CDR3 protein: CASSLGRGSYEQYF
CDR3 DNA: TGTGCCAGCAGCTTAGGGCGGGGTTCATACGAGCAGTACTTC
D gene: NA
clone size: once
V gene: TRBV13
J gene: TRBJ2-7

CDR3 protein: CATSPGGTVYGYTF
CDR3 DNA: TGTGCCACCAGCCCAGGTGGGACAGTTTATGGCTACACCTTC
D gene: TRBD1
clone size: NA
V gene: TRBV15
J gene: TRBJ1-2

CDR3 protein: CASSLDRWVGRNYGYTF
CDR3 DNA: TGTGCCAGCAGCTTAGATCGATGGGTAGGGAGGAACTATGGCTACACCTTC
D gene: NA
clone size: once
V gene: TRBV11-3
J gene: TRBJ1-2

CDR3 protein: CASSLGQARSGYTF
CDR3 DNA: TGCGCCAGCAGCTTGGGACAGGCACGAAGCGGCTACACCTTC
D gene: NA
clone size: NA
V gene: TRBV5-1
J gene: TRBJ1-2

CDR3 protein: CASSSNRDRNYEQYF
CDR3 DNA: TGTGCCAGCAGCTCCAACCGGGACAGGAACTACGAGCAGTACTTC
D gene: TRBD1
clone size: NA
V gene: TRBV7-9
J gene: TRBJ2-7

CDR3 protein: CASRYTGTSGGDYEQYF
CDR3 DNA: TGTGCCAGCAGGTATACCGGGACTAGCGGGGGGGACTACGAGCAGTACTTC
D gene: TRBD2
clone size: NA
V gene: TRBV7-6
J gene: TRBJ2-7

CDR3 protein: CASQVGTGRETQYF
CDR3 DNA: TGTGCCTCCCAGGTCGGGACAGGGAGGGAGACCCAGTACTTC
D gene: TRBD1
clone size: NA
V gene: TRBV2
J gene: TRBJ2-5

CDR3 protein: CSSSFLTTGGYGYTF
CDR3 DNA: TGTTCCAGCAGCTTTCTCACGACAGGGGGCTATGGCTACACCTTC
D gene: TRBD1
clone size: NA
V gene: TRBV7-9
J gene: TRBJ1-2

CDR3 protein: CASSLYARDGYTF
CDR3 DNA: TGTGCCAGCAGCTTATACGCTAGAGATGGCTACACCTTC
D gene: NA
clone size: NA
V gene: TRBV11-2
J gene: TRBJ1-2

CDR3 protein: CASSDPVEGYTF
CDR3 DNA: TGTGCCAGCAGTGATCCGGTCGAGGGCTACACCTTC
D gene: NA
clone size: NA
V gene: TRBV6-5
J gene: TRBJ1-2

CDR3 protein: CAASTGDSTDTQYF
CDR3 DNA: TGTGCCGCCAGCACCGGGGACTCCACAGATACGCAGTATTTT
D gene: NA
clone size: NA
V gene: TRBV15
J gene: TRBJ2-3

CDR3 protein: CASSRTGTGTNEQYF
CDR3 DNA: TGTGCCAGCAGTCGCACCGGGACAGGGACTAACGAGCAGTACTTC
D gene: TRBD1
clone size: NA
V gene: TRBV6-5
J gene: TRBJ2-7

CDR3 protein: CASSTLDGTLHF
CDR3 DNA: TGTGCCAGTAGTACCCTGGACGGGACCCTCCACTTT
D gene: NA
clone size: NA
V gene: TRBV19
J gene: TRBJ1-6

CDR3 protein: CASSRERRYGYTF
CDR3 DNA: TGTGCCAGCAGCCGGGAGAGGCGTTATGGCTACACCTTC
D gene: NA
clone size: few
V gene: TRBV7-2
J gene: TRBJ1-2

CDR3 protein: CASSLAPGLADTGELFF
CDR3 DNA: TGTGCCAGCAGCTTAGCACCGGGACTAGCGGACACCGGGGAGCTGTTTTTT
D gene: TRBD2
clone size: once
V gene: TRBV7-9
J gene: TRBJ2-2

CDR3 protein: CASSSGLAGANQETQYF
CDR3 DNA: TGTGCCAGCAGCTCCGGACTAGCGGGGGCCAACCAAGAGACCCAGTACTTC
D gene: TRBD2
clone size: NA
V gene: TRBV5-4
J gene: TRBJ2-5

CDR3 protein: CAGTLTGKGNSPLHF
CDR3 DNA: TGTGCCGGAACCCTGACAGGGAAAGGCAATTCACCCCTCCACTTT
D gene: TRBD1
clone size: NA
V gene: TRBV30
J gene: TRBJ1-6

CDR3 protein: CASSMVEVDKDYGYTF
CDR3 DNA: TGTGCCAGTAGTATGGTGGAGGTCGATAAGGACTATGGCTACACCTTC
D gene: NA
clone size: NA
V gene: TRBV19
J gene: TRBJ1-2

CDR3 protein: CASSQDTGFRTEAFF
CDR3 DNA: TGCGCCAGCAGCCAAGATACAGGGTTTCGGACTGAAGCTTTCTTT
D gene: NA
clone size: NA
V gene: TRBV4-1
J gene: TRBJ1-1

CDR3 protein: CASGLVVERGLLAKNIQYF
CDR3 DNA: TGTGCTAGTGGTTTGGTAGTTGAACGGGGACTCTTAGCCAAAAACATTCAGTACTTC
D gene: NA
clone size: NA
V gene: TRBV12-5
J gene: TRBJ2-4